The 5 T cell receptor beta chains below were found in one sample sequenced in a study of cytomegalovirus exposure and HLA in healthy donors. The PCR employed 60 Vbeta primers together with 13 Jbeta primers. TCRdb keeps only in-frame clones here, not all; method: immunoSEQ multiplex PCR. The data hold a few hundred thousand clones, with around 89% observed a single time. The sample was PBMCs. The receptors originated from a woman between 18 and 30 years old in good health and CMV-seronegative.

V and J are TRBV6-5 and TRBJ2-5; 9 bases line up with TRBD2. CDR3 length equals 16 residues. CDR1 is MNHEY, CDR2 SVGAGI, per germline. Germline trimming cut 4 bases from V and 2 bases from J; bases unmatched to any gene: 8. CDR3 sequence (DNA): TGTGCCAGCAGTTTAGTCCCGACTAGCGGACAAGAGACCCAGTACTTC. It encodes CASSLVPTSGQETQYF.

This sequence joins TRBV2 and TRBJ2-7; 8 bases match TRBD1. V lost 8 bases to trimming and J lost 3 bases; unmatched junction nucleotides: 3. Germline V gene sequence: CDR1 SNHLY, CDR2 FYNNEI. The length of the CDR3 is 12 residues. The CDR3, as DNA: TGTGCCAGCGACGGACAGGGCTACGAGCAGTACTTC. This sequence encodes CASDGQGYEQYF. Based on the CDR3 plus reference TRBV2 and TRBJ2-7, the full variable domain is EPEVTQTPSHQVTQMGQEVILRCVPISNHLYFYWYRQILGQKVEFLVSFYNNEISEKSEIFDDQFSVERPDGSNFTLKIRSTKLEDSAMYFCASDGQGYEQYFGPGTRLTVT.

The chain couples TRBV11-2 to TRBJ2-7; 7 bases align to TRBD2. Germline CDR1 is SGHAT and CDR2 is FQNNGV. The CDR3 length is 14 residues. With V trimmed by 5 bases and J by 2 bases, 6 bases remained unmatched. CDR3 residues: CASSPLRGTYEQYF. CDR3 nucleotides: TGTGCCAGCAGCCCCTTGCGGGGGACCTACGAGCAGTACTTC.

A single count supports this clone. The J gene is TRBJ2-3, the V gene TRBV11-2; D gene unclear. CDR3 length equals 18 residues. Germline V gene lookup returns CDR1 SGHAT and CDR2 FQNNGV. V lost 5 bases and J lost 0, with 21 bases in between. The DNA for the CDR3 is TGTGCCAGCAGCGCCCCTAGAGACTCCTATACTAGCACAGATACGCAGTATTTT. It encodes CASSAPRDSYTSTDTQYF.

Turning to this clone: Compared with germline, one end of the junction differs, possibly owing to a read error. This chain connects TRBV29-1 to TRBJ2-1; 11 bases line up with TRBD2. In germline, CDR1 is SQVTM, CDR2 ANQGSEA. The CDR3 sequence is 16 residues long. Written as DNA, the CDR3 is TGCGGCGTTGATGTAAATAGCGGGAGGGTTACAAATGAGCAGTTCTTC. It specifies CGVDVNSGRVTNEQFF.